The next 25 T cell receptor beta chains were all read from a single sample in a study of cytomegalovirus exposure and HLA in healthy donors. Primers included in the PCR were 60 Vbeta and 13 Jbeta primers. Repertoires were generated with immunoSEQ multiplex PCR, while TCRdb's copy carries only in-frame clones and drops some. The table lists some 80,000 clones, over 75% of them singletons. Sequenced input: PBMCs. These receptors were obtained from a human donor in good health.

A note on this clone: Germline and junction disagree at one end, which may indicate a read error. The chain employs TRBV7-9 and TRBJ1-1, with a tentative D call TRBD1 (6 bases). This CDR3 spans 12 amino acids. Germline V lookup: CDR1 SEHNR, CDR2 FQNEAQ (reference sequence). The CDR3 spells CSSRGVNTEAFF. In nucleotides, the CDR3 is TGTTCCAGCAGGGGAGTGAACACTGAAGCTTTCTTT.

In this sample, this clone turned up a few times. In DNA form, the CDR3 reads TGTGCCAGCAGCGTGCGACCTAGCGGGGGGGGGATCACCGGGGAGCTGTTTTTT. It encodes CASSVRPSGGGITGELFF. This chain joins TRBV9 and TRBJ2-2; 12 bases agree with TRBD2. The V gene's germline CDR1 is SGDLS and CDR2 YYNGEE. With 2 bases clipped from V and 4 bases from J, the junction kept 9 bases outside the gene matches. The CDR3 is made up of 18 amino acids.

This sequence joins TRBV30 and TRBJ1-2; 8 nucleotides agree with TRBD1. The germline V gene encodes CDR1 GTSNPN and CDR2 SVGIG (reference sequence). The CDR3 totals 18 residues. The ends lost 2 bases at V and 3 bases at J; junction bases unmatched: 17. The CDR3 coding sequence is TGTGCCTGGAGTCCACTACTTCGGACAGGGAGCATAGACTATGGCTACACCTTC. It yields the protein CAWSPLLRTGSIDYGYTF.

The gene calls are TRBV6-5 and TRBJ2-7; TRBD2 agrees at 8 bases. The V segment lost 8 bases and the J segment 4 bases; nucleotides outside the gene matches: 13. CDR1 and CDR2 (germline): MNHEY, SVGAGI. This CDR3 spans 15 amino acids. For the CDR3, the DNA is TGTGCCAGCGCCTATCGGGAGGGGATTTTTTACGAGCAGTACTTC. Its translation is CASAYREGIFYEQYF.

The rearrangement links TRBV19 to TRBJ2-3; D perhaps matches TRBD2 (5 bases). Trimming took off 5 bases at V and 0 bases at J, with 12 bases between the two ends. Germline CDR1 reads LNHDA; CDR2 reads SQIVND (reference sequence). This CDR3 region has 15 residues. CDR3 in DNA: TGTGCCAGTAGTCAGGTCCGGGGAAGCACAGATACGCAGTATTTT. The encoded protein is CASSQVRGSTDTQYF.

The V and J genes are TRBV5-1 and TRBJ2-5, with 12 bases lining up with TRBD2. V lost 0 bases and J lost 5; bases outside the gene matches: 2. This CDR3 spans 15 amino acids. Germline assignment: CDR1 SGHRS and CDR2 YFSETQ. The CDR3, as DNA: TGCGCCAGCAGCTTGGGACTAGCGGGGGTTGAGACCCAGTACTTC. Protein product: CASSLGLAGVETQYF.

The V and J genes are TRBV7-2 and TRBJ2-5; D gene unclear. The CDR3 covers 14 residues. Germline assignment: CDR1 SGHTA and CDR2 FQGNSA. Deletions cut 2 bases from V and 2 bases from J, with 9 bases between. The CDR3 DNA reads TGTGCCAGCAGCTTAACGCACCTACAAGAGACCCAGTACTTC. Protein product: CASSLTHLQETQYF.

The CDR3 region has the DNA TGTGCCACCAGCAGAGGAGGCGCCCACGAGCAGTACTTC. Protein sequence: CATSRGGAHEQYF. The chain carries TRBV15 and TRBJ2-7; D call uncertain. Germline CDR1 and CDR2: LNHNV and YYDKDF (reference sequence). The length of the CDR3 is 13 residues. V lost 1 base, J lost 5 bases, and 9 bases lay in between.

The rearrangement uses TRBV5-1 and TRBJ1-2, with no clear D. CDR1 SGHRS and CDR2 YFSETQ come from the germline V gene. The CDR3 has 15 amino acids. V lost 0 bases and J lost 1, with 10 bases in between. CDR3 coding DNA: TGCGCCAGCAGCTTGGGAGGAGGAGTTAACTATGGCTACACCTTC. Residues: CASSLGGGVNYGYTF.

This sequence joins TRBV29-1 and TRBJ2-1, with 16 nucleotides matching TRBD2. From germline, CDR1 is SQVTM and CDR2 ANQGSEA. Germline trimming cut 7 bases from V and 0 bases from J; bases unmatched to any gene: 6. The CDR3 runs 17 residues. DNA for the CDR3: TGCAGCGATGAGGGACTAGCGGGGGGGAGCTCCTACAATGAGCAGTTCTTC. Translating it yields CSDEGLAGGSSYNEQFF.

The rearrangement links TRBV6-6 to TRBJ2-2; TRBD1 matches at 8 bases. CDR3 size: 14 residues. V trimming: 6 bases; J trimming: 7 bases; junction bases outside the gene matches: 7. Germline assignment: CDR1 MNHNY and CDR2 SVGAGI (reference sequence). CDR3 DNA sequence: TGTGCCAGCAGGACCGGACAGGGAAGCGGGGAGCTGTTTTTT. This codes for CASRTGQGSGELFF.

The rearrangement uses TRBV4-1 and TRBJ2-5; possible D gene TRBD1, 5 bases. The J call may be wrong; the DNA end is better matched by TRBJ2-7. Germline assignment: CDR1 MGHRA and CDR2 YSYEKL. There are 18 residues in the CDR3. The CDR3 sequence is CASSLFSAYQGFESEQYF. Written as DNA, the CDR3 is TGCGCCAGCAGTTTGTTTTCGGCCTATCAGGGCTTTGAGTCCGAGCAGTACTTC.

The chain combines TRBV11-2 with TRBJ2-7; TRBD1 matches 10 bases. The germline gives CDR1 SGHAT, CDR2 FQNNGV. Trimming cost V 7 bases and J 5 bases; bases outside gene matches: 5. CDR3 length equals 13 residues. The CDR3 DNA reads as TGTGCCAGCACCTGGACAGGGGGGGACGAGCAGTACTTC. It is translated as CASTWTGGDEQYF.

This clone was recorded only once. The chain employs TRBV29-1 and TRBJ1-3; D ambiguous. This CDR3 has 14 amino acids. The ends were cut back, 7 bases at V and 0 bases at J, with 13 bases in the middle. Germline assignment: CDR1 SQVTM and CDR2 ANQGSEA. The CDR3 loop reads CSAFGRDSGNTIYF. The CDR3 nucleotides are TGCAGCGCCTTCGGACGGGACTCTGGAAACACCATATATTTT.

This chain connects TRBV7-2 to TRBJ2-7, with TRBD1 identical over 8 bases. This CDR3 is built from 15 residues. V was clipped by 5 bases and J by 7 bases; unmatched bases: 13. Per germline, CDR1 SGHTA and CDR2 FQGNSA. This chain's CDR3 is CASSPSVDRVREQYF. In nucleotides, the CDR3 is TGTGCCAGCAGCCCCTCAGTGGACAGGGTCCGTGAGCAGTACTTC.

The gene calls are TRBV7-9 and TRBJ1-5, with D possibly matching TRBD1 (6 bases). The CDR3 covers 12 residues. V shed 7 bases and J shed 4 bases, with 8 bases lying between them. Germline CDR1 is SEHNR and CDR2 is FQNEAQ (reference sequence). In nucleotides, the CDR3 is TGTGCCAGCAACCAGGGGAATCAGCCCCAGCATTTT. It specifies CASNQGNQPQHF.

This clone was counted a few times. The chain links TRBV19 to TRBJ1-5, with a tentative D call TRBD1 (6 bases). Germline CDR1 is LNHDA and CDR2 is SQIVND (reference sequence). This CDR3 has 15 residues. Between the trimmed V and J ends, which lost 9 bases and 0 bases, there was a span of 15 bases. CDR3 sequence (DNA): TGTGCCAGCGAACAGGGAGACCATAGCAATCAGCCCCAGCATTTT. Residues: CASEQGDHSNQPQHF.

This sequence joins TRBV5-4 and TRBJ1-1; maybe TRBD1 (5 bases). Trimming left V 4 bases short and J 2 bases short, with 12 bases between. There are 14 residues in the CDR3. Germline CDR1 reads SGHNT; CDR2 reads YYREEE (reference sequence). CDR3 bases: TGTGCCAGCAGCACCGGACAAGAAAACACTGAAGCTTTCTTT. Translation: CASSTGQENTEAFF. Combining the CDR3 with reference TRBV5-4 and TRBJ1-1 gives the whole variable domain ETGVTQSPTHLIKTRGQQVTLRCSSQSGHNTVSWYQQALGQGPQFIFQYYREEENGRGNFPPRFSGLQFPNYSSELNVNALELDDSALYLCASSTGQENTEAFFGQGTRLTVV.

Many counts were recorded for this clone. V usage is TRBV2 and J usage is TRBJ1-1; no clear D gene. V lost 7 bases, J lost 8 bases, and 11 bases lay in between. This CDR3 has 11 amino acids. Germline values: CDR1 SNHLY, CDR2 FYNNEI. CDR3 nucleotide sequence: TGTGCCAGCAACCTACGGAGAGAAGCTTTCTTT. It is translated as CASNLRREAFF.

This clone was observed a single time. Written as DNA, the CDR3 is TGTGCCAGCAGTCCAAATTCACCCCTCCACTTT. Its protein product is CASSPNSPLHF. V and J are TRBV2 and TRBJ1-6; D is undetermined. This CDR3 is built from 11 residues. Between the trimmed V and J ends, which lost 5 bases and 7 bases, there was a span of 3 bases. Germline CDR1 and CDR2: SNHLY and FYNNEI.

This chain joins TRBV5-4 and TRBJ1-2, with 11 bases fitting TRBD1. Trimming removed 5 bases from V and 7 bases from J; junction bases left unmatched: 7. The CDR3 is 14 residues long. Germline loops: CDR1 SGHNT, CDR2 YYREEE (reference sequence). The CDR3 nucleotides are TGTGCCAGCAGTCGGGGACAGGGGGGCGGTGGCTACACCTTC. It specifies CASSRGQGGGGYTF.

The chain carries TRBV10-2 and TRBJ1-5; D is unresolved. Trimming pared 1 base from V and 6 bases from J, leaving 4 bases between. The CDR3 is made up of 12 amino acids. CDR1 and CDR2 from the germline V gene are WSHSY and SAAADI. This CDR3 is CASSEFGQPQHF. As DNA, the CDR3 is TGCGCCAGCAGTGAGTTCGGTCAGCCCCAGCATTTT.

This clone turned up a few times. The V gene is TRBV27, the J gene TRBJ2-7, with D perhaps TRBD2 (5 bases). CDR3 length: 14 amino acids. Germline V CDR1 and CDR2: MNHEY, SMNVEV (reference sequence). Trimming stripped 2 bases from V and 6 bases from J, with 14 bases between. CDR3 residues: CASSLRGKLGEQYF. In nucleotides, the CDR3 is TGTGCCAGCAGTTTACGGGGTAAATTGGGCGAGCAGTACTTC.

The genes are TRBV6-1 and TRBJ1-2; D perhaps matches TRBD1 (6 bases). Looked up from germline, CDR1 is MNHNS and CDR2 is SASEGT. Trimming removed 3 bases at V and 3 bases at J, with 11 bases between. The CDR3 contains 14 residues. The CDR3 region has the DNA TGTGCCAGCAGTGAGACGACAGGCCACTATGGCTACACCTTC. It codes for CASSETTGHYGYTF.

On this clone itself: One end of the junction varies from germline; a read error may be responsible. V usage is TRBV6-4 and J usage is TRBJ1-6; maybe TRBD1 (5 bases). The CDR3 is 14 residues long. Germline V gene data show CDR1 as MRHNA and CDR2 as SNTAGT. In nucleotides, the CDR3 is TGTGCCAGCAGTGACTCAGGGGATAATTCACCCCTCAACTTT. This encodes CASSDSGDNSPLNF.